Reported below is one T cell receptor beta chain. Its antigen is unidentified. The PCR was carried out with 60 Vbeta primers and 13 Jbeta primers. Only in-frame clones appear in the TCRdb table, and some are missing; sequencing was by immunoSEQ multiplex PCR. In the table there are 95,000 to 150,000 clones, about 73% of which are singletons. The sample originates from a study of cytomegalovirus exposure and HLA in healthy donors. Findings of the study overall: Through in vitro validation, three CMV-associated chains were shown to be specific for CMV antigens.

What was sequenced was PBMCs. This clonotype was obtained from a woman in her forties in good health and CMV-seropositive.

The CDR3 DNA reads as TGTGCCAGCAGCCCGAGGACAGGGGTTGGTGGGGCCAACGTCCTGACTTTC. Amino acids: CASSPRTGVGGANVLTF. The V call is TRBV14, the J call TRBJ2-6, with 9 bases aligning to TRBD1. Trimming cost V 4 bases and J 3 bases; bases outside gene matches: 7. The CDR3 contains 17 residues. Germline assignment: CDR1 SGHDN and CDR2 FVKESK. Full variable domain (remainder filled in from reference TRBV14 and TRBJ2-6): EAGVTQFPSHSVIEKGQTVTLRCDPISGHDNLYWYRRVMGKEIKFLLHFVKESKQDESGMPNNRFLAERTGGTYSTLKVQPAELEDSGVYFCASSPRTGVGGANVLTFGAGSRLTVL.